Described below is a single TCR beta chain sequence and its context. The target antigen is unknown. This entry comes from a study of cytomegalovirus exposure and HLA in healthy donors. Study-level background: Earlier work reported about 110 million unique TCR beta sequences from some 170 million T cells.

In the PCR, 60 Vbeta and 13 Jbeta primers were used. The protocol was immunoSEQ multiplex PCR, while the TCRdb copy is restricted to in-frame clones and leaves out a portion. The data contain 180,000 or so clones, approximately 81% of them singletons. Study outcomes and limitations: About 87% or about 30% of the time was how often most TCR beta V segments were productive, according to an earlier analysis. Per a later analysis, 18,000 or so TCR beta sequences showed association with HLA alleles at 0.05 false discovery rate. Analysis was carried out at a later point, and it linked a missense DCLRE1C variant to TCR beta V- and J-gene trimming.

The CDR3 is 12 residues long. From germline, CDR1 is SGHVS and CDR2 FQNEAQ. V dropped 4 bases and J dropped 3 bases, with 6 bases sitting between them. This receptor was obtained from a young woman in good health and CMV-seronegative. The chain joins TRBV7-8 to TRBJ2-5; no clear D gene. The specimen sequenced was PBMCs. The CDR3: CASSYGEETQYF. The DNA of the CDR3 is TGTGCCAGCAGCTACGGAGAAGAGACCCAGTACTTC.